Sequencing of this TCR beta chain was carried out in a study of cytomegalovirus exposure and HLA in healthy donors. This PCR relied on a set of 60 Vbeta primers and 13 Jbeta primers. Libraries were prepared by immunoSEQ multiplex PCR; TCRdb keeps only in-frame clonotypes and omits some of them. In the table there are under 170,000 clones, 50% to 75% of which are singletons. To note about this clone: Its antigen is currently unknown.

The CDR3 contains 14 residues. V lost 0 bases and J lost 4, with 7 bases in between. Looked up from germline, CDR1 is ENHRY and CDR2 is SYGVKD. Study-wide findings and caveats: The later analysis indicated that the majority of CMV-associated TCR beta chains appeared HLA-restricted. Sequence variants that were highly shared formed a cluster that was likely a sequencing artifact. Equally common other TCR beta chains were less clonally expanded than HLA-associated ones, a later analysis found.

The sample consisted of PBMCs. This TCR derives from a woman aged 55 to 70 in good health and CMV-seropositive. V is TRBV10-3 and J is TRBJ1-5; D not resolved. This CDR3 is CAISESVRNQPQHF. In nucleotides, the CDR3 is TGTGCCATCAGTGAGTCGGTCAGGAATCAGCCCCAGCATTTT.